This T cell receptor beta chain was captured in a study of regulatory T cells in long-lasting Graves disease. As for the study in general: Persistent cases were those of Graves' disease that involved over 5 years of antithyroid drugs with positive TSH receptor antibodies.

Study-wide points: Gene preferences differed: TRBV28, TRBJ1-2, TRBJ2-5 in persistent cases.

The V gene's germline CDR1 is ENHRY and CDR2 SYGVKD. This CDR3 has 13 residues. J gave up 5 bases and V 6 bases, and 1 base lay outside the gene matches. Time point in this sample: persistent/refractory GD, antithyroid drugs over 5 years with positive TRAb. From PBMCs, RNA was extracted and then used to make the TCR library. In each case, Graves' disease was diagnosed per American Thyroid Association guidelines. This clonotype came up many times. Its cognate antigen is unknown. Arm-PCR of CDR3 regions with iRepertoire HTBI primers generated TCR beta libraries. TCRdb independently ran MiXCR on the multiplex PCR reads; one entry per CDR3 protein. The sample has about 470,000 distinct CDR3 sequences; around 20% are singletons.

The starting material was peripheral blood mononuclear cells (PBMCs), obtained when the disease was refractory, from a patient treated with antithyroid drugs. The sequence came from a female donor with Graves disease. The J gene is TRBJ1-4, the V gene TRBV10-3; 9 bases align to TRBD1. This chain's CDR3 is CAIRDRGNEKLFF. In DNA form, the CDR3 reads TGTGCCATCAGGGACAGGGGAAATGAAAAACTGTTTTTT.